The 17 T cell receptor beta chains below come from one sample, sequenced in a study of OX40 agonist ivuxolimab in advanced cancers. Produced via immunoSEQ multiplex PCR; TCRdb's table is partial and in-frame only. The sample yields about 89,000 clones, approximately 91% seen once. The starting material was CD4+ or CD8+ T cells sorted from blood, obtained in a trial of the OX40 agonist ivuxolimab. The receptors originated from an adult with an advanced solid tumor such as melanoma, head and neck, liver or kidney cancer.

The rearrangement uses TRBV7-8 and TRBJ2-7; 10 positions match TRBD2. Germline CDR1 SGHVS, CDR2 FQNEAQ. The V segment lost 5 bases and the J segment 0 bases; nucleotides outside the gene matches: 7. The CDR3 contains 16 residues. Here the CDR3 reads CASSAQLAGSSYEQYF. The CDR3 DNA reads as TGTGCCAGCAGCGCCCAACTAGCGGGGTCCTCCTACGAGCAGTACTTC.

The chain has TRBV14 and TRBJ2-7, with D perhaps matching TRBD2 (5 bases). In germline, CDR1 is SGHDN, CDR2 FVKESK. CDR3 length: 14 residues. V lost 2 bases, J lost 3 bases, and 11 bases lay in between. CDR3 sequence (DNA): TGTGCCAGCAGCCAACCGGGAAACGTCTACGAGCAGTACTTC. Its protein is CASSQPGNVYEQYF.

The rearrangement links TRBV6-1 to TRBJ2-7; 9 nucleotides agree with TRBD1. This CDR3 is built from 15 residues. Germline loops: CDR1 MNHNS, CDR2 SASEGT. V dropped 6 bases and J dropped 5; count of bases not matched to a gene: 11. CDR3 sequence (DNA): TGTGCCAGCAGACCACCGGGACAGGGTAACGACGAGCAGTACTTC. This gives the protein CASRPPGQGNDEQYF.

In DNA, the CDR3 is TGTGCCAGCAGCCTTTACTCCGGGACAGGGGTTGAAAAACTGTTTTTT. Translation gives CASSLYSGTGVEKLFF. The chain uses TRBV7-6 and TRBJ1-4; TRBD1 matches at 10 bases. Trimming cost V 5 bases and J 7 bases; bases outside gene matches: 10. Germline V gene lookup returns CDR1 SGHVS and CDR2 FNYEAQ. The CDR3 extends over 16 amino acids.

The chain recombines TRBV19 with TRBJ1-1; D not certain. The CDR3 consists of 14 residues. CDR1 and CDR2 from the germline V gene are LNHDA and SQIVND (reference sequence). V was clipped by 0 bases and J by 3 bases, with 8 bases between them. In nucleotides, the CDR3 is TGTGCCAGTAGTATAGAGGGAAGTTACACTGAAGCTTTCTTT. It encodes CASSIEGSYTEAFF.

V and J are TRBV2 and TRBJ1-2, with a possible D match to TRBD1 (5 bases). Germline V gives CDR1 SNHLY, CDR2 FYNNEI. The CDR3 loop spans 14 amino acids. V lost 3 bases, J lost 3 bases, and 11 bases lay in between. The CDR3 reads CASSDLTADYGYTF. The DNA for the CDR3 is TGTGCCAGCAGTGACCTGACAGCTGACTATGGCTACACCTTC. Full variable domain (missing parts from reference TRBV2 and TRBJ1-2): EPEVTQTPSHQVTQMGQEVILRCVPISNHLYFYWYRQILGQKVEFLVSFYNNEISEKSEIFDDQFSVERPDGSNFTLKIRSTKLEDSAMYFCASSDLTADYGYTFGSGTRLTVV.

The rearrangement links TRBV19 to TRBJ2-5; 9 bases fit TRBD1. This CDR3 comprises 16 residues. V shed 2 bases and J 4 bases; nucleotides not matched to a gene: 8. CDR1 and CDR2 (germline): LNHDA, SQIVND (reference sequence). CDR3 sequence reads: CASSIRGQGIRETQYF. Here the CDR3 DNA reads TGTGCCAGTAGTATAAGGGGACAGGGAATTCGAGAGACCCAGTACTTC.

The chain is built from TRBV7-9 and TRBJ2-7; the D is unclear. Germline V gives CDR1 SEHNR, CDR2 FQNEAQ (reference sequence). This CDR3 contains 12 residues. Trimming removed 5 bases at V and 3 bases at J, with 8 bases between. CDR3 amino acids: CASSPPSYEQYF. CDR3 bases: TGTGCCAGCAGCCCCCCAAGCTACGAGCAGTACTTC.

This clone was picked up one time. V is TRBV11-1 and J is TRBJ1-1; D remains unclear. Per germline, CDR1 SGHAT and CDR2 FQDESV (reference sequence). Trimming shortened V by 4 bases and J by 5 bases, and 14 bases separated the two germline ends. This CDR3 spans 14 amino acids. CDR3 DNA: TGTGCCAGCAGCTCCACGGGCCTCGGGACTGAAGCTTTCTTT. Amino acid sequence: CASSSTGLGTEAFF.

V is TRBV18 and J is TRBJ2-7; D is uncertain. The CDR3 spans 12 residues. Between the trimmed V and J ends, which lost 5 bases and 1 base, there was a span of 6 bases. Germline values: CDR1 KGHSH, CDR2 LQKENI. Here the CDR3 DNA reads TGTGCCAGCTCAGAACTTTCCTACGAGCAGTACTTC. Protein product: CASSELSYEQYF.

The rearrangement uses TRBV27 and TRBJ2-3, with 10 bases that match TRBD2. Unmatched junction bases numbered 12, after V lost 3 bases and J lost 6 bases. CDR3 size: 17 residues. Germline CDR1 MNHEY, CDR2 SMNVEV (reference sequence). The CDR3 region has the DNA TGTGCCAGCAGTTTGACCGGGACTAGCGCCCTGACGGATACGCAGTATTTT. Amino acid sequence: CASSLTGTSALTDTQYF.

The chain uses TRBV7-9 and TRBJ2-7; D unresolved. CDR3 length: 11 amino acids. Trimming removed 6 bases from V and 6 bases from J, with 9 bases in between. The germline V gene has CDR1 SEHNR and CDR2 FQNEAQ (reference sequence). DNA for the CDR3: TGTGCCAGCAGAGGTGGGCCCGAGCAGTACTTC. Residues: CASRGGPEQYF.

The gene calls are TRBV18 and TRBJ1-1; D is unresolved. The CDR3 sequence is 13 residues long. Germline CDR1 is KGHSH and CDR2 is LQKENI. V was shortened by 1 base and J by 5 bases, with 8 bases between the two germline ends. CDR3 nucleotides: TGTGCCAGCTCACCACGGAGGGCTACTGAAGCTTTCTTT. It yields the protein CASSPRRATEAFF.

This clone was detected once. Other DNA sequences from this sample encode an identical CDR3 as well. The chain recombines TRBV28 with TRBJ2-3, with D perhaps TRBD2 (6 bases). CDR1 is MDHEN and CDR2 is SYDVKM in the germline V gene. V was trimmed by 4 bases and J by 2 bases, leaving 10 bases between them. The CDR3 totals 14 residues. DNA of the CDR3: TGTGCCAGCAGTTCGAGCGGGCTCACAGATACGCAGTATTTT. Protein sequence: CASSSSGLTDTQYF.

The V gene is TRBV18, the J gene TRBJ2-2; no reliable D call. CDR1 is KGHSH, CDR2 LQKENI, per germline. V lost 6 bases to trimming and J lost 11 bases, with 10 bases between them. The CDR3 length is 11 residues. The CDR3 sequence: CASSKGPELFF. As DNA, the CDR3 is TGTGCCAGCTCCAAGGGCCCAGAGCTGTTTTTT.

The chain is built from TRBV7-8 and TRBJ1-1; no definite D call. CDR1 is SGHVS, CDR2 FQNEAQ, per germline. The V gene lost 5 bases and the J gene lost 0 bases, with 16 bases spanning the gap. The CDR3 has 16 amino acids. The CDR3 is CASSTAVTHLNTEAFF. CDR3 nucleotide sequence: TGTGCCAGCAGCACCGCCGTGACGCACCTGAACACTGAAGCTTTCTTT.

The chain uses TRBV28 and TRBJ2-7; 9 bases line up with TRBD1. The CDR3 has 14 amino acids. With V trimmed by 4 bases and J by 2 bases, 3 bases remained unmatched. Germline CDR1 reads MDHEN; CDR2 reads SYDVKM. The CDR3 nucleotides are TGTGCCAGCAGTTACGGGACAGGGACCTACGAGCAGTACTTC. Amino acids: CASSYGTGTYEQYF.